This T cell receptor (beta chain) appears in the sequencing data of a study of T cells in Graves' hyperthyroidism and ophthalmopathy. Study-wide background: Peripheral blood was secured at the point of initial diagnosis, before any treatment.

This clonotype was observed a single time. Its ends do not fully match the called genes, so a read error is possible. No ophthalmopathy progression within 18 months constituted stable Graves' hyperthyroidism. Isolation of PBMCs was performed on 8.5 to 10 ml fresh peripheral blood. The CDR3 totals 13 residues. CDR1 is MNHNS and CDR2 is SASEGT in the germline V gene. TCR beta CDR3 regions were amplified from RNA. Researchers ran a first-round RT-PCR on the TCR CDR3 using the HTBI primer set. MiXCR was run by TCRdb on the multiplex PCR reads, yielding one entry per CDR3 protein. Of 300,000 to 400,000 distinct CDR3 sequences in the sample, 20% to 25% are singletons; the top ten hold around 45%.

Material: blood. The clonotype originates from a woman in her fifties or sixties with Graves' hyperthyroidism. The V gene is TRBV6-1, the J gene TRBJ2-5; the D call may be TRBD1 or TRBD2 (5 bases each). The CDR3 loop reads CARSEGRVGTQYF. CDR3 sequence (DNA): TGTGCCAGGAGTGAGGGCAGGGTCGGGACCCAGTACTTC.